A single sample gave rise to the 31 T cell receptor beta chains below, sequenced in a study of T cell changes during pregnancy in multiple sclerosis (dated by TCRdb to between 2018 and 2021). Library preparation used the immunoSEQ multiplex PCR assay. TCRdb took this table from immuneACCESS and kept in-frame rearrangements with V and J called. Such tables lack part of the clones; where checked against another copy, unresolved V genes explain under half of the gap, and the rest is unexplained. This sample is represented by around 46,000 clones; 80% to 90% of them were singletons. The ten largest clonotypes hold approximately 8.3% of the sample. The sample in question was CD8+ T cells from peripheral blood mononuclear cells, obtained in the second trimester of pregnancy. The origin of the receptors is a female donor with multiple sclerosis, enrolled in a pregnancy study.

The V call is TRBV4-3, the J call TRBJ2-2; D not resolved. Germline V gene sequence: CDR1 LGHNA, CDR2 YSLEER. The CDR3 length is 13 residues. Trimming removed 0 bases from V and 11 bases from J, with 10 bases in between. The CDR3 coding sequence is TGCGCCAGCAGCCAAGAGATAGTATCCGAGCTGTTTTTT. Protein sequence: CASSQEIVSELFF.

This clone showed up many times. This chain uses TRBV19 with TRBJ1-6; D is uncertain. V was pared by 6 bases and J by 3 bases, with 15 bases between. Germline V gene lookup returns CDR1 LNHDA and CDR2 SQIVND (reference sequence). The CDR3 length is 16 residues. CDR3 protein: CASSLRALFYNSPLHF. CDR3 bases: TGTGCCAGTAGCCTGAGAGCCTTGTTCTATAATTCACCCCTCCACTTT. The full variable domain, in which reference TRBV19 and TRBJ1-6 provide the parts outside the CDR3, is DGGITQSPKYLFRKEGQNVTLSCEQNLNHDAMYWYRQDPGQGLRLIYYSQIVNDFQKGDIAEGYSVSREKKESFPLTVTSAQKNPTAFYLCASSLRALFYNSPLHFGNGTRLTVT.

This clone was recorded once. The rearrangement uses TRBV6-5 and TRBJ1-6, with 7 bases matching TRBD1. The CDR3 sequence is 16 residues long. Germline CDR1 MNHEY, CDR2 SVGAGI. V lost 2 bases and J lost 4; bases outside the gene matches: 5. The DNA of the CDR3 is TGTGCCAGCAGTTACCTGCCGGGACAGTATAATTCACCCCTCCACTTT. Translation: CASSYLPGQYNSPLHF.

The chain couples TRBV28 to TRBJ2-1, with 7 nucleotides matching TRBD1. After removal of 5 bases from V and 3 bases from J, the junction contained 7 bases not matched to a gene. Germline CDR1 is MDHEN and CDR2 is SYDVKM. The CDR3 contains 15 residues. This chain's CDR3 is CASSNPGTVYNEQFF. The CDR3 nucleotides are TGTGCCAGCAGTAACCCCGGGACAGTCTACAATGAGCAGTTCTTC.

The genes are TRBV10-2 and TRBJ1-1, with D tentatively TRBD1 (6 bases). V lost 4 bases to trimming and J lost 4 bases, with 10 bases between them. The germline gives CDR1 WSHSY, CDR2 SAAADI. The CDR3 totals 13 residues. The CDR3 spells CASSGQGSTEAFF. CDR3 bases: TGCGCCAGCAGTGGGCAGGGGAGCACTGAAGCTTTCTTT.

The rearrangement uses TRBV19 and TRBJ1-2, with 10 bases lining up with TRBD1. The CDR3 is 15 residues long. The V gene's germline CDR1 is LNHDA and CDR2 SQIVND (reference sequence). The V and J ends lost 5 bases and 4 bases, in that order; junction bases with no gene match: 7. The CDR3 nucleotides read TGTGCCAGTAGTGCACCGGGACAGGGGATCTATGGCTACACCTTC. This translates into CASSAPGQGIYGYTF.

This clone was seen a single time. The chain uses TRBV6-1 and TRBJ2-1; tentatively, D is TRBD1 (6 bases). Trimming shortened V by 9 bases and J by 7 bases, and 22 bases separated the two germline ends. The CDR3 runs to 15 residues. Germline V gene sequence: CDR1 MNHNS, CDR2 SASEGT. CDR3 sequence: CARTQTIGQPNEQFF. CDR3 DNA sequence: TGTGCCAGAACCCAAACAATTGGACAGCCAAATGAGCAGTTCTTC.

The CDR3 protein is CASSSTRGPYNEQFF. The CDR3, as DNA: TGTGCCAGCAGCTCCACGAGGGGGCCCTACAATGAGCAGTTCTTC. The rearrangement links TRBV7-2 to TRBJ2-1, with 7 bases fitting TRBD1. The CDR3 is 15 amino acids. Per germline, CDR1 SGHTA and CDR2 FQGNSA. V was pared by 4 bases and J by 2 bases, with 5 bases of the junction left unmatched. The full variable domain, in which reference TRBV7-2 and TRBJ2-1 provide the parts outside the CDR3, is GAGVSQSPSNKVTEKGKDVELRCDPISGHTALYWYRQSLGQGLEFLIYFQGNSAPDKSGLPSDRFSAERTGGSVSTLTIQRTQQEDSAVYLCASSSTRGPYNEQFFGPGTRLTVL.

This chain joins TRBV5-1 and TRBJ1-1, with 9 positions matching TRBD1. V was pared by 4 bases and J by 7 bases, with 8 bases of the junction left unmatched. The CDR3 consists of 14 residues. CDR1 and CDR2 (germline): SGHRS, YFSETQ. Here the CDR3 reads CASSPGTGTIEAFF. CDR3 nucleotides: TGCGCCAGCAGCCCGGGGACAGGGACAATTGAAGCTTTCTTT.

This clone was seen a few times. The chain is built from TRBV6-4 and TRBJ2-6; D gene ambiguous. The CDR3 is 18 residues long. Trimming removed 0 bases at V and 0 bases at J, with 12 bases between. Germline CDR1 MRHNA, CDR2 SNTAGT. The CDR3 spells CASSDSALGFSGANVLTF. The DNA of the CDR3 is TGTGCCAGCAGTGACTCAGCCCTGGGCTTCTCTGGGGCCAACGTCCTGACTTTC.

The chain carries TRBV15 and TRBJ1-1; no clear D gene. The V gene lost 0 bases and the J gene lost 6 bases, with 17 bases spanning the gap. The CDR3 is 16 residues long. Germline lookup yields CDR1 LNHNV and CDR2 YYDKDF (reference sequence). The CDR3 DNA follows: TGTGCCACCAGCAGAGATCGCGGGGTTGGCTACGCTGAAGCTTTCTTT. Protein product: CATSRDRGVGYAEAFF.

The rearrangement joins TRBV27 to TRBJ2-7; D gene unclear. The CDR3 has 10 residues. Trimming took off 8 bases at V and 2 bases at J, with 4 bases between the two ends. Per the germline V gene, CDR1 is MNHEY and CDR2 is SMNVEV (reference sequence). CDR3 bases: TGTGCCAGCGGCACCTACGAGCAGTACTTC. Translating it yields CASGTYEQYF.

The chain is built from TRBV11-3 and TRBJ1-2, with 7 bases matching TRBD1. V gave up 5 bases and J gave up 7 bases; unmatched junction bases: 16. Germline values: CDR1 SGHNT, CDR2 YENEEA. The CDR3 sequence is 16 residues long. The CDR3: CASSASGGQVSCGYTF. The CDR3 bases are TGTGCCAGCAGCGCATCGGGTGGACAGGTAAGTTGTGGCTACACCTTC.

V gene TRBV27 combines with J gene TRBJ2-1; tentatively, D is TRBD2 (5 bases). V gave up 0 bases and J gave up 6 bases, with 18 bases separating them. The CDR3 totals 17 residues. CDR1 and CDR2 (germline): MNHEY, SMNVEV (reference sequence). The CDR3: CASSLSTGVKSFNEQFF. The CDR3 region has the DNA TGTGCCAGCAGTTTATCTACCGGGGTAAAAAGTTTCAATGAGCAGTTCTTC.

The CDR3 DNA reads as TGTGCCAGCTCACCACGGAACAGGGGGGATAACGAGCAGTACTTC. As protein: CASSPRNRGDNEQYF. The V call is TRBV18, the J call TRBJ2-7, with TRBD1 matching 8 bases. This CDR3 has 15 residues. Losses at the gene ends were 1 base for V and 5 bases for J; bases not matched to a gene: 7. The germline V gene has CDR1 KGHSH and CDR2 LQKENI.

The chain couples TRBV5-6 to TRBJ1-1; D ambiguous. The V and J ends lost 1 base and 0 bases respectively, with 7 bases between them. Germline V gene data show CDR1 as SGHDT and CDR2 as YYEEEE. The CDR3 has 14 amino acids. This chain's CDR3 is CASSLTSVNTEAFF. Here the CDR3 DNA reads TGTGCCAGCAGCTTGACATCCGTGAACACTGAAGCTTTCTTT.

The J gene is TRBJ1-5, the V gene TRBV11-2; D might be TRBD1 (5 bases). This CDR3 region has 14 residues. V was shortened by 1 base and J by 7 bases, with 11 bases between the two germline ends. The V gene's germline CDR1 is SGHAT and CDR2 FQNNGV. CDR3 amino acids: CASSLVGGAQPQHF. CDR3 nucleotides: TGTGCCAGCAGCTTAGTGGGGGGAGCGCAGCCCCAGCATTTT.

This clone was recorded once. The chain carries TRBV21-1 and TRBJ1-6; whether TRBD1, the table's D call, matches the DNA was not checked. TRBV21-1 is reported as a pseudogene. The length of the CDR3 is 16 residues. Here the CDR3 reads CASKRQGVFYNSPLHF. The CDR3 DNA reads TGTGCCAGCAAGAGACAGGGGGTTTTCTATAATTCACCCCTCCACTTT.

The CDR3 region is CASSVVGAGSEAFF. The CDR3 DNA is TGTGCCAGCAGCGTAGTGGGGGCCGGGTCTGAAGCTTTCTTT. V and J are TRBV9 and TRBJ1-1, with D perhaps matching TRBD1 (6 bases). The ends were cut back, 0 bases at V and 6 bases at J, with 12 bases in the middle. The CDR3 spans 14 residues. Germline V gives CDR1 SGDLS, CDR2 YYNGEE.

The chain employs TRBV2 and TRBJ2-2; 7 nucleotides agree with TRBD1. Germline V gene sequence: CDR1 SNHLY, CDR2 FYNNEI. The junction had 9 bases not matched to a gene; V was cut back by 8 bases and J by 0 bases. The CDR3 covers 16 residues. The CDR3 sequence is CASGPSGTANTGELFF. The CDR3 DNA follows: TGTGCCAGCGGTCCATCCGGGACAGCGAACACCGGGGAGCTGTTTTTT.

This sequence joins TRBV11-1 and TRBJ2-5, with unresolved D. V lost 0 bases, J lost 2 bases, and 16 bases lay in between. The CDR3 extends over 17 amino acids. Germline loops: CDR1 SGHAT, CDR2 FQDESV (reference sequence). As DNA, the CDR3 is TGTGCCAGCAGCTTAGCTTCGGCAGAAGCGCATCAAGAGACCCAGTACTTC. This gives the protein CASSLASAEAHQETQYF.

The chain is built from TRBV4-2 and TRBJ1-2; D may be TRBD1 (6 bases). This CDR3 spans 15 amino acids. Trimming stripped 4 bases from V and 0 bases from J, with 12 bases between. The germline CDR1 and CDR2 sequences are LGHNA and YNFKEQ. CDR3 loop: CASSPRQDPNYGYTF. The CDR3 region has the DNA TGTGCCAGCAGCCCCCGACAGGATCCTAACTATGGCTACACCTTC.

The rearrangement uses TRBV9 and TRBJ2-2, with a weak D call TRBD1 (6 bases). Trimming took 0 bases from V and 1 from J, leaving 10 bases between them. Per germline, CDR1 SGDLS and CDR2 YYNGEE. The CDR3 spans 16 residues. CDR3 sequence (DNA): TGTGCCAGCAGCGTAGAGTTGACAGGGAACACCGGGGAGCTGTTTTTT. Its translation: CASSVELTGNTGELFF.

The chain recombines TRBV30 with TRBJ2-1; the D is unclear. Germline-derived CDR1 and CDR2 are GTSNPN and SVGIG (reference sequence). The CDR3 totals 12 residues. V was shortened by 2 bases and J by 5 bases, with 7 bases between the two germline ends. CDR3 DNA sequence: TGTGCCTGGAGTTTCAGTGACAATGAGCAGTTCTTC. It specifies CAWSFSDNEQFF.

The CDR3 bases are TGTGCCAGCAGTTTCGGGTACAATGAGCAGTTCTTC. Protein sequence: CASSFGYNEQFF. This sequence joins TRBV27 and TRBJ2-1; D is undetermined. The CDR3 is 12 amino acids. Germline CDR1 is MNHEY and CDR2 is SMNVEV (reference sequence). The V and J ends lost 3 bases and 4 bases respectively, with 4 bases between them.

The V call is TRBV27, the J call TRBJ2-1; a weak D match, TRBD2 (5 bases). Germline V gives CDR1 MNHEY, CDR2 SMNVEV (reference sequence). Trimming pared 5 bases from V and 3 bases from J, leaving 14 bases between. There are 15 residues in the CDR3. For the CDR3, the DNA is TGTGCCAGCAGTCTTGACGGGGAGAACTACAATGAGCAGTTCTTC. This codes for CASSLDGENYNEQFF.

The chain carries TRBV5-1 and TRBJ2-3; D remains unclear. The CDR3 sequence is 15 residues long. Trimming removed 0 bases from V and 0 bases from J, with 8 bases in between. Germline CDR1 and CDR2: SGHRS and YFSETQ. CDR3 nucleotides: TGCGCCAGCAGCTTGGATCGAGAGAGCACAGATACGCAGTATTTT. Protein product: CASSLDRESTDTQYF.

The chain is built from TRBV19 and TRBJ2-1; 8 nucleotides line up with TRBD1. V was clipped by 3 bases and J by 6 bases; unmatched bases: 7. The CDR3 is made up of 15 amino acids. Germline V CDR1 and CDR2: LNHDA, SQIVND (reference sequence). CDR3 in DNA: TGTGCCAGTAGTATGGGGCAGGGGGCTTCCAATGAGCAGTTCTTC. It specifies CASSMGQGASNEQFF.

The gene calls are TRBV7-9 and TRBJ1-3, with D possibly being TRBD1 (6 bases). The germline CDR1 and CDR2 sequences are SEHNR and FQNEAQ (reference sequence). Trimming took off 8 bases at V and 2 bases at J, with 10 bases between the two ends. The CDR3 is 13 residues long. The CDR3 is CASGDTTGNTIYF. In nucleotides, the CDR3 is TGTGCCAGCGGGGACACTACTGGAAACACCATATATTTT.

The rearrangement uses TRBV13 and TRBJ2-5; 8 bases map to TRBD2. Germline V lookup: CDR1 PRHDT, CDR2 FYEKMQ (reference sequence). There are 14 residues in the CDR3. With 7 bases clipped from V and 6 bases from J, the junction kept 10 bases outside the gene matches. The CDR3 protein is CASNQRGPGKTQYF. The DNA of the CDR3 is TGTGCCAGCAATCAGCGGGGGCCCGGGAAGACCCAGTACTTC.

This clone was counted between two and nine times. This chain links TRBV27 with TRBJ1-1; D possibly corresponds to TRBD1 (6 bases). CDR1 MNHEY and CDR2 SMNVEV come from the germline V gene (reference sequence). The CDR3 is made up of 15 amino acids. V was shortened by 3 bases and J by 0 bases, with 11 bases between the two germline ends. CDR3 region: CASSFMGALNTEAFF. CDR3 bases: TGTGCCAGCAGTTTTATGGGGGCCTTGAACACTGAAGCTTTCTTT.